The 29 T cell receptor beta chains below all came from one sample that was sequenced in a study of response to subunit inactivated influenza vaccine. TCRdb redid the calling of the RT-PCR reads with MiXCR, one entry per CDR3 protein. The sample lists about 800,000 distinct CDR3 sequences, 21% seen once, with about a tenth in the top ten. The sequencing here drew on PBMCs from blood, taken roughly 5 days after vaccination. Every receptor here comes from a man over 45 who received an inactivated influenza vaccine.

This chain links TRBV6-5 with TRBJ2-1, with a weak D call TRBD2 (5 bases). Trimming took 3 bases from V and 6 from J, leaving 24 bases between them. The CDR3 is made up of 18 amino acids. CDR1 and CDR2 (germline): MNHEY, SVGAGI. As DNA, the CDR3 is TGTGCCAGCAGTTATTTCTCGCGGGCGTCAGCCCCTACCAATGAGCAGTTCTTC. This encodes CASSYFSRASAPTNEQFF.

The chain carries TRBV12-3 or TRBV12-4 and TRBJ1-5, with 10 nucleotides matching TRBD1. The CDR3 is made up of 14 amino acids. V was pared by 6 bases and J by 6 bases, with 5 bases of the junction left unmatched. The DNA for the CDR3 is TGTGCCAGCAGGGAGGGGGACAGGGGTCAGCCCCAGCATTTT. This sequence encodes CASREGDRGQPQHF.

Only a few counts were recorded for this clonotype. The V and J genes are TRBV11-1 and TRBJ2-4; no firm D call. The germline V gene has CDR1 SGHAT and CDR2 FQDESV (reference sequence). CDR3 length: 19 residues. Trimming took 2 bases from V and 0 from J, leaving 20 bases between them. CDR3 sequence reads: CASSLLPLKIGIAKNIQYF. The CDR3 nucleotides read TGTGCCAGCAGCTTACTACCCCTCAAGATAGGCATAGCCAAAAACATTCAGTACTTC.

This clonotype was found once. The rearrangement uses TRBV6-2 or TRBV6-3 and TRBJ1-5; no reliable D call. V was shortened by 2 bases and J by 0 bases, with 8 bases between the two germline ends. CDR1 is MNHEY, CDR2 SVGEGT, per germline. The CDR3 totals 15 residues. CDR3 coding DNA: TGTGCCAGCAGTTACGAAGGGTTTAGCAATCAGCCCCAGCATTTT. This gives the protein CASSYEGFSNQPQHF.

This clonotype was found a few times. The chain carries TRBV6-1 and TRBJ2-1; D is ambiguous. Trimming removed 7 bases at V and 2 bases at J, with 12 bases between. The CDR3 is made up of 14 amino acids. The germline gives CDR1 MNHNS, CDR2 SASEGT. The chain's CDR3 is CASIGSPTYNEQFF. The CDR3 nucleotides are TGTGCCAGCATTGGGTCTCCGACCTACAATGAGCAGTTCTTC.

V is TRBV2 and J is TRBJ1-2; D may be TRBD1 (6 bases). The germline V and J ends were trimmed by 8 bases and 2 bases, with 12 bases remaining between them. There are 13 residues in the CDR3. CDR1 is SNHLY, CDR2 FYNNEI, per germline. CDR3 sequence: CASQGHENYGYTF. The CDR3 nucleotides are TGTGCCAGCCAGGGGCACGAGAACTATGGCTACACCTTC.

This chain links TRBV7-9 with TRBJ2-5; TRBD1 matches at 10 bases. The germline V gene has CDR1 SEHNR and CDR2 FQNEAQ (reference sequence). CDR3 length equals 16 residues. Germline trimming cut 4 bases from V and 2 bases from J; bases unmatched to any gene: 7. The CDR3 spells CASSYRTGGGQETQYF. Written as DNA, the CDR3 is TGTGCCAGCAGCTACCGGACAGGGGGGGGTCAAGAGACCCAGTACTTC.

This clonotype was seen a few times. V and J are TRBV11-2 and TRBJ2-3; D uncertain. Trimming pared 1 base from V and 2 bases from J, leaving 13 bases between. This CDR3 is 16 amino acids long. Germline CDR1 SGHAT, CDR2 FQNNGV. In nucleotides, the CDR3 is TGTGCCAGCAGCTTAGCTTGGGCCGGGTCCACAGATACGCAGTATTTT. This gives the protein CASSLAWAGSTDTQYF.

The V gene is TRBV10-3, the J gene TRBJ2-7; D uncertain. CDR1 and CDR2 from the germline V gene are ENHRY and SYGVKD. This CDR3 region has 14 residues. The V end lost 4 bases, the J end lost 6 bases, and 16 bases lay between the germline ends. CDR3 in amino acids: CAISADGKKGEQYF. The CDR3 DNA reads TGTGCCATCAGTGCGGACGGAAAGAAGGGCGAGCAGTACTTC.

The J gene is TRBJ2-2, the V gene TRBV9, with D possibly TRBD1 on 6 matching bases. V was trimmed by 1 base and J by 6 bases, leaving 13 bases between them. Per germline, CDR1 SGDLS and CDR2 YYNGEE. This CDR3 is 15 amino acids long. The CDR3 spells CASSVTSGDAGELFF. The DNA for the CDR3 is TGTGCCAGCAGCGTAACCTCAGGGGACGCCGGGGAGCTGTTTTTT.

The chain has TRBV6-1 and TRBJ2-7; the D is unclear. CDR3 length equals 12 residues. The V end lost 5 bases, the J end lost 3 bases, and 8 bases lay between the germline ends. CDR1 is MNHNS, CDR2 SASEGT, per germline. CDR3 amino acids: CASSRSHYEQYF. The CDR3 DNA reads TGTGCCAGCAGTCGTAGTCACTACGAGCAGTACTTC.

The chain recombines TRBV7-2 with TRBJ1-2; D gene uncertain. The CDR3 consists of 11 residues. Germline values: CDR1 SGHTA, CDR2 FQGNSA. Trimming cost V 3 bases and J 13 bases, with 12 bases left between them. The CDR3 nucleotides are TGTGCCAGCAGCTTTTTAGGGCGGATCACCTTC. This translates into CASSFLGRITF. The full variable domain, in which reference TRBV7-2 and TRBJ1-2 provide the parts outside the CDR3, is GAGVSQSPSNKVTEKGKDVELRCDPISGHTALYWYRQSLGQGLEFLIYFQGNSAPDKSGLPSDRFSAERTGGSVSTLTIQRTQQEDSAVYLCASSFLGRITFGSGTRLTVV.

In its sample, this clonotype was seen many times. The chain recombines TRBV6-5 with TRBJ1-3; no clear D. Germline V lookup: CDR1 MNHEY, CDR2 SVGAGI. The CDR3 has 16 residues. The V end was cut by 2 bases, the J end by 0 bases, with 11 bases between. CDR3 nucleotide sequence: TGTGCCAGCAGTTACAGAGCCCCTCTCTCTGGAAACACCATATATTTT. Translating gives CASSYRAPLSGNTIYF.

This CDR3 is CASSPGLYGEQFF. The DNA of the CDR3 is TGTGCCAGCAGCCCCGGACTATACGGTGAGCAGTTCTTC. The chain uses TRBV4-2 and TRBJ2-1, with a weak D call TRBD2 (6 bases). The germline V gene encodes CDR1 LGHNA and CDR2 YNFKEQ. V shed 4 bases and J shed 9 bases, with 13 bases lying between them. The CDR3 contains 13 residues.

The V gene is TRBV5-1, the J gene TRBJ2-5; TRBD2 is a possible D gene (6 bases). Trimming removed 6 bases from V and 3 bases from J, with 21 bases in between. The CDR3 has 16 amino acids. Looked up from germline, CDR1 is SGHRS and CDR2 is YFSETQ. CDR3 nucleotide sequence: TGCGCCAGCACCCCCGGGGCGGGGTTCTCCGAAGAGACCCAGTACTTC. This encodes CASTPGAGFSEETQYF.

The chain carries TRBV28 and TRBJ2-2, with D perhaps TRBD1 (6 bases). The germline V gene has CDR1 MDHEN and CDR2 SYDVKM. The CDR3 consists of 14 residues. V lost 2 bases and J lost 6, with 10 bases in between. In nucleotides, the CDR3 is TGTGCCAGCAGTTTAGCTCGGACAGCCGGGGAGCTGTTTTTT. Amino acid sequence: CASSLARTAGELFF.

This clonotype was counted a few times. The chain links TRBV12-3 or TRBV12-4 to TRBJ2-5; D may be TRBD2 (6 bases). CDR3 length: 14 amino acids. Trimming removed 3 bases at V and 4 bases at J, with 12 bases between. CDR3 sequence reads: CASSFRRGGETQYF. The CDR3 DNA is TGTGCCAGCAGTTTTAGACGGGGAGGAGAGACCCAGTACTTC.

This clonotype was seen only a few times. This chain connects TRBV7-2 to TRBJ2-5; 7 bases agree with TRBD2. The CDR3 runs to 17 residues. Trimming at V came to 0 bases and at J to 3 bases, leaving 10 bases not matched to a gene. The germline V gene encodes CDR1 SGHTA and CDR2 FQGNSA. This CDR3 is CASSLAFGRLAEETQYF. CDR3 bases: TGTGCCAGCAGCTTAGCATTTGGTCGGCTAGCGGAAGAGACCCAGTACTTC.

The rearrangement joins TRBV24-1 to TRBJ1-1; possible D gene TRBD1, 6 bases. CDR1 and CDR2 from the germline V gene are KGHDR and SFDVKD. With 5 bases removed from V and 6 bases from J, the gap between germline ends came to 12 bases. The CDR3 contains 13 residues. CDR3 sequence: CATSAPGEAEAFF. The CDR3, as DNA: TGTGCCACCAGTGCCCCAGGGGAGGCTGAAGCTTTCTTT.

The V call is TRBV20-1, the J call TRBJ2-5, with TRBD1 as a possible D gene (6 bases). There are 13 residues in the CDR3. The V end lost 4 bases, the J end lost 3 bases, and 12 bases lay between the germline ends. Per the germline V gene, CDR1 is DFQATT and CDR2 is SNEGSKA (reference sequence). This chain's CDR3 is CSAKGVGKETQYF. The CDR3 nucleotides read TGCAGTGCTAAGGGGGTAGGGAAAGAGACCCAGTACTTC.

The chain joins TRBV7-2 to TRBJ2-5, with D tentatively TRBD2 (6 bases). The CDR3 contains 13 residues. Germline V gives CDR1 SGHTA, CDR2 FQGNSA. V gave up 4 bases and J gave up 9 bases, with 15 bases separating them. Written as DNA, the CDR3 is TGTGCCAGCAGCTCCACTGGGGGGATGGCCCAGTACTTC. Translating gives CASSSTGGMAQYF.

In its sample, this clonotype was seen many times. V gene TRBV20-1 combines with J gene TRBJ2-7; a possible D gene is TRBD2 (6 bases). Trimming took off 5 bases at V and 2 bases at J, with 16 bases between the two ends. This CDR3 has 14 amino acids. Looked up from germline, CDR1 is DFQATT and CDR2 is SNEGSKA (reference sequence). The CDR3 coding sequence is TGCAGTGCTTCTCCTCCCACGGGGGCCTACGAGCAGTACTTC. Translating gives CSASPPTGAYEQYF.

This clonotype counts as medium-sized (0.01 to 0.1%). The chain recombines TRBV4-2 with TRBJ2-3; D assignment may be TRBD1 or TRBD2 (6 bases each). V was pared by 4 bases and J by 2 bases, with 22 bases between. The CDR3 contains 18 residues. Per the germline V gene, CDR1 is LGHNA and CDR2 is YNFKEQ. CDR3 bases: TGTGCCAGCAGCCCAGGGGTGGAGGGGCCACGACTCACAGATACGCAGTATTTT. As protein: CASSPGVEGPRLTDTQYF.

This clonotype was counted many times. The V and J genes are TRBV12-3 or TRBV12-4 and TRBJ2-2; TRBD1 might be the D (6 bases). Trimming stripped 6 bases from V and 1 base from J, with 9 bases between. This CDR3 is built from 14 residues. CDR3 protein: CASSPRGNTGELFF. Written as DNA, the CDR3 is TGTGCCAGCAGCCCCAGGGGGAACACCGGGGAGCTGTTTTTT.

The V gene is TRBV5-1, the J gene TRBJ2-1; D uncertain. The CDR3 loop spans 15 amino acids. The V and J ends lost 0 bases and 0 bases respectively, with 7 bases between them. Per the germline V gene, CDR1 is SGHRS and CDR2 is YFSETQ. CDR3 bases: TGCGCCAGCAGCTTGGAAGCGAACTCCTACAATGAGCAGTTCTTC. Translated: CASSLEANSYNEQFF.

V usage is TRBV5-6 and J usage is TRBJ1-6; D is undetermined. CDR3 length: 15 residues. Germline CDR1 SGHDT, CDR2 YYEEEE. V lost 0 bases and J 5 bases, leaving 9 bases between the germline ends. The CDR3 here is CASSLGTQHNSPLHF. The DNA for the CDR3 is TGTGCCAGCAGCTTGGGAACACAACATAATTCACCCCTCCACTTT.

This sequence joins TRBV5-1 and TRBJ2-7; TRBD2 agrees at 13 bases. Germline values: CDR1 SGHRS, CDR2 YFSETQ. V gave up 3 bases and J gave up 2 bases; unmatched junction bases: 5. The CDR3 runs to 16 residues. The CDR3 DNA is TGCGCCAGCAGCTCAACTAGCGGGGGGGCCGCCTACGAGCAGTACTTC. It encodes CASSSTSGGAAYEQYF.

V and J are TRBV11-2 and TRBJ2-3, with 12 nucleotides matching TRBD2. CDR1 and CDR2 (germline): SGHAT, FQNNGV. The CDR3 loop spans 17 amino acids. V was clipped by 1 base and J by 3 bases; unmatched bases: 5. CDR3 nucleotides: TGTGCCAGCAGCTTAGTTCTAGCGGGGGGGACGACAGATACGCAGTATTTT. Its translation is CASSLVLAGGTTDTQYF.

This chain connects TRBV9 to TRBJ1-1, with TRBD1 as a possible D gene (6 bases). Trimming removed 5 bases at V and 0 bases at J, with 11 bases between. Looked up from germline, CDR1 is SGDLS and CDR2 is YYNGEE. This CDR3 has 14 amino acids. The CDR3 spells CASSGGGLNTEAFF. The CDR3 DNA reads TGTGCCAGCAGTGGGGGGGGCCTGAACACTGAAGCTTTCTTT.